The entry below describes one T cell receptor (beta chain). This clonotype was found a few times. The specificity of this receptor is unknown. This may be a read error: a much more frequent sequence differs by one nucleotide. Receptor libraries were prepared by 5' RACE. Sequencing relied on an Illumina HiSeq 2500. A second 7 to 11 cycle PCR used a sample-barcoded 5' primer and a J-beta primer mix. A template-switch 5' adaptor carrying 12 random nucleotides introduced a unique molecular identifier onto each TCR beta cDNA molecule. At least 3 million CDR3-containing paired-end reads were obtained from each sample. All of the RNA was converted into first-strand cDNA using the Mint cDNA synthesis kit, with a TRBC-specific oligonucleotide serving as the primer. Following uracil-DNA glycosylase treatment, all cDNA underwent a first 18-cycle PCR with the universal primers M1SS and BC2_uni_R. In the source study's methods: For normalization, 1 million high-quality reads, each with a distinct molecular identifier, were randomly selected from each sample. Instead of being binned into consensus sequences, reads that shared molecular identifiers were thrown out. MiTCR, run with a Q25 quality threshold and the strictest error-elimination algorithm, handled CDR3 identification, clonotype clustering and error correction. A nonparametric unseen species model using Euler transformation provided a lower-bound estimate of total TCR beta diversity. TCRdb reran the public reads through fastp at Q25 and MiXCR, keeping productive beta chains. Every entry covers one CDR3 protein and lists the most common genes and DNA from its rows. What appears here as the V and J calls and clone size reflects TCRdb's work, not the paper's. Present in this sample are hundreds of thousands of distinct CDR3 sequences, over 40% of which were seen just once. Of the sample, about 32% is held by the ten largest clones.

The donors were 40 or so Caucasian individuals from Russia, aged roughly 6 to 90 years, who were systemically healthy. Roughly 10 milliliters of peripheral blood were drawn from each donor into EDTA-treated Vacutainer tubes. Ficoll-Paque density-gradient centrifugation was used to isolate PBMCs, with at least 7 million per sample. Total RNA, at least 5 micrograms per sample, was extracted from PBMCs with Trizol reagent. The percentages of naive CD45RAhigh/CD27high T cells were determined by flow cytometry on a PBMC aliquot from every donor. The entry originates in a study of blood T cells in healthy people across ages (dated by TCRdb to the mid-2010s). Some background on the complete study: In model experiments, template switching captured roughly one uniquely barcoded TCR beta cDNA molecule for every two T cells. The study measured age-related changes in TCR beta repertoire diversity using deep sequencing normalized with unique cDNA molecular identifiers. For two donors (one aged 18 to 30 and one aged 80 or older), the study analyzed two additional independent replicas of 1 million unique cDNA reads from the same blood draw. Donors of different ages were randomly distributed across sequencing lanes to avoid experimental bias. Donors were grouped into four age groups: young (average approximately 16 years), middle-aged (roughly 37), aged (about 59) and long-lived (around 80).

Including the terminal cysteine and phenylalanine, the CDR3 comprises 16 residues. CDR3 DNA is the only sequence kept; it has 48 bases, read in frame from the first base. Via the germline V gene, CDR1 is SGHTA and CDR2 FQGNSA. The germline ends are 14 bases apart after V is trimmed by 5 bases and J by 1 base. General conclusions and limits of the study: Because profiling used bulk unsorted PBMCs, naive and antigen-experienced compartments could not be compared conclusively. Observed TCR beta diversity per million T cells fell roughly linearly with age, and a significant reduction was already apparent by age around 44. Observed TCR beta diversity correlated strongly with the percentage of naive T cells measured by flow cytometry. Estimates of total diversity from one million sequenced T cells were regarded as lower bounds and underestimates. The long-lived group showed more naive CD4+ T cells, fewer expanded clones and increased TCR diversity than the aged group, suggesting age selection. Donor CMV infection status was unknown, potentially confounding age-related changes in expanded clonotypes.

The chain is made from TRBV7-2 and TRBJ2-2; the D gene is perhaps TRBD1 or TRBD2, as each covers 7 bases. The source of this sequence is a man older than 75 in good health. Sequencing used blood. The CDR3 amino acid sequence is: CASSRQGGLNTGELFF. The DNA is as follows: TGTGCCAGCAGCCGACAGGGAGGGTTGAACACCGGGGAGCTGTTTTTT.